This T cell receptor beta chain derives from a study of lymphopenia after photon versus proton radiotherapy. Study-wide results and caveats: Relative stability marked proton patients; photon patients lost diversity and naive cells.

A note on this clone: No antigen is known for it.

Libraries were prepared by immunoSEQ multiplex PCR; TCRdb keeps only in-frame clonotypes and omits some of them. There are some 28,000 clones in the sample; 65% to 85% occur only once, and under 35% lies in the top ten. The CDR3 runs 14 residues. Germline V gene lookup returns CDR1 SNHLY and CDR2 FYNNEI. V shed 8 bases and J shed 7 bases, with 18 bases lying between them. The receptor was derived from a man over 45 with gastric cancer. The chain links TRBV2 to TRBJ2-1, with TRBD2 as a possible D gene (7 bases). The sample was peripheral blood, taken from a patient treated with photon-based radiotherapy. The CDR3 protein is CASDVGGARNEQFF. The DNA of the CDR3 is TGTGCCAGCGATGTGGGGGGGGCTAGAAATGAGCAGTTCTTC.